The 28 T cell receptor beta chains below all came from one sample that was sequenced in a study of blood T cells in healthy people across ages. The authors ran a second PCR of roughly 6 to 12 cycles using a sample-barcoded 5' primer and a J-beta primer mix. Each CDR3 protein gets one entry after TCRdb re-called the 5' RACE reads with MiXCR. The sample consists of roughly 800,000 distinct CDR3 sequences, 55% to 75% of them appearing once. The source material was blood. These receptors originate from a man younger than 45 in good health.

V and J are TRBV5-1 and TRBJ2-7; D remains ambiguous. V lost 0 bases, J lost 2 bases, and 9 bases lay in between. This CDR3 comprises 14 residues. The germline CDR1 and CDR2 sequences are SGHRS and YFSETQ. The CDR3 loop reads CASSLDVGTYEQYF. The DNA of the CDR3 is TGCGCCAGCAGCTTGGACGTCGGAACCTACGAGCAGTACTTC.

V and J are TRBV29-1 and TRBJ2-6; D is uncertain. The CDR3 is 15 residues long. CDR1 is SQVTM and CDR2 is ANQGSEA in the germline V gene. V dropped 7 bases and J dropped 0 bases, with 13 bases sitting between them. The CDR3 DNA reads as TGCAGCGCCTACACGGCTGCCTCTGGGGCCAACGTCCTGACTTTC. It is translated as CSAYTAASGANVLTF.

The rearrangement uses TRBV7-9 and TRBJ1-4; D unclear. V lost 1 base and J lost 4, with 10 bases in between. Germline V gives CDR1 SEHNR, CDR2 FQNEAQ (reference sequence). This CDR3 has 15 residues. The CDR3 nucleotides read TGTGCCAGCAGCTTAGTCGGAGGGAATAATGAAAAACTGTTTTTT. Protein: CASSLVGGNNEKLFF.

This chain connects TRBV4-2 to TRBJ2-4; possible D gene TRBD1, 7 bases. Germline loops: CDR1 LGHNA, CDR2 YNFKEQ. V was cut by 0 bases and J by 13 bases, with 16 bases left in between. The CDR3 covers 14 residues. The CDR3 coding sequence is TGTGCCAGCAGCCAAGATAGGGGGCCGGGGGAGCAGTACTTC. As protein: CASSQDRGPGEQYF.

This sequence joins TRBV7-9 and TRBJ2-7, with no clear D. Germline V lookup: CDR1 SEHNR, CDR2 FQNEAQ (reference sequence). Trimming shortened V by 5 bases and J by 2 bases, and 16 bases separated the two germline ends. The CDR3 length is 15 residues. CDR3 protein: CASSPRAGPAYEQYF. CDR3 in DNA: TGTGCCAGCAGCCCAAGGGCAGGACCAGCCTACGAGCAGTACTTC. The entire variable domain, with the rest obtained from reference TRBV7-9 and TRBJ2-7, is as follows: DTGVSQNPRHKITKRGQNVTFRCDPISEHNRLYWYRQTLGQGPEFLTYFQNEAQLEKSRLLSDRFSAERPKGSFSTLEIQRTEQGDSAMYLCASSPRAGPAYEQYFGPGTRLTVT.

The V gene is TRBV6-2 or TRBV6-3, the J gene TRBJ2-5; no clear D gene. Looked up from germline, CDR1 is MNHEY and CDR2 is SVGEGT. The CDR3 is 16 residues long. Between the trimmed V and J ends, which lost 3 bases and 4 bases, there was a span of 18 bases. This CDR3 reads CASSYLEGFRGETQYF. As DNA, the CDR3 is TGTGCCAGCAGTTATCTGGAAGGATTTCGCGGAGAGACCCAGTACTTC.

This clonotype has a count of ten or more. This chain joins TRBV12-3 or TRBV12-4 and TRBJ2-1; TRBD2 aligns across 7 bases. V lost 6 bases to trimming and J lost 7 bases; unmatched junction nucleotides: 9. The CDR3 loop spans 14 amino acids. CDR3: CASSPRTSGNEQFF. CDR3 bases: TGTGCCAGCAGCCCAAGGACTAGTGGGAATGAGCAGTTCTTC.

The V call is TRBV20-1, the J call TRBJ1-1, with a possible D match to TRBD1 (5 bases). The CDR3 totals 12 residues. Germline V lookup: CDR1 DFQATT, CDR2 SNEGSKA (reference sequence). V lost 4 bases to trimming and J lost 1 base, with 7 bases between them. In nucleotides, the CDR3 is TGCAGTGCTATGACAGAGAACACTGAAGCTTTCTTT. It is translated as CSAMTENTEAFF.

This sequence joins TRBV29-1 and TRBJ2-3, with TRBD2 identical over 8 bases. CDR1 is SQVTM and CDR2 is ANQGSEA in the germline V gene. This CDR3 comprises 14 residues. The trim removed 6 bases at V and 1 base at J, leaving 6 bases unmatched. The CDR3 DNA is TGCAGCGTCGCTTCGGGACTAGGCACAGATACGCAGTATTTT. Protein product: CSVASGLGTDTQYF.

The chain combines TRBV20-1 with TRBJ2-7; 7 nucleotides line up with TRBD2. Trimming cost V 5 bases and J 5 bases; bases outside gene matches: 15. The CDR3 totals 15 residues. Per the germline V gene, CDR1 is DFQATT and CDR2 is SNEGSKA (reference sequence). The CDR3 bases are TGCAGTGCTGCCAAAGCCAGCGGGGTCCAAAACGAGCAGTACTTC. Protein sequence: CSAAKASGVQNEQYF.

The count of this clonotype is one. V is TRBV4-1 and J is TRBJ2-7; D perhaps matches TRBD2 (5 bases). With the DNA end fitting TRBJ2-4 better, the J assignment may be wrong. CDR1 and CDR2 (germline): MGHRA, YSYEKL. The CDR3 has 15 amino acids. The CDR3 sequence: CASSQEGVGGDIQYF. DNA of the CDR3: TGCGCCAGCAGCCAAGAGGGAGTCGGTGGCGACATTCAGTACTTC.

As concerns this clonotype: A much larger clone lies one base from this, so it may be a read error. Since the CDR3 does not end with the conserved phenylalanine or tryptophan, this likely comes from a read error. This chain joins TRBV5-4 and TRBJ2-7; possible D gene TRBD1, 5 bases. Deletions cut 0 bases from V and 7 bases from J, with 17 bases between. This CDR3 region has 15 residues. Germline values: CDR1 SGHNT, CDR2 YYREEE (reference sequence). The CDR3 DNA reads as TGTGCCAGCAGCTTGGGAGCAGGGCCGTTTAGGGAGCAGTACCTC. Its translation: CASSLGAGPFREQYL.

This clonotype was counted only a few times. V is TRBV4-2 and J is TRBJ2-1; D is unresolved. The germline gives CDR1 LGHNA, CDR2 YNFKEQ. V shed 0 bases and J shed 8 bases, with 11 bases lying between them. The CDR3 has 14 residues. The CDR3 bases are TGTGCCAGCAGCCAAGATCCCCTCGCCGATGAGCAGTTCTTC. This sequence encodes CASSQDPLADEQFF.

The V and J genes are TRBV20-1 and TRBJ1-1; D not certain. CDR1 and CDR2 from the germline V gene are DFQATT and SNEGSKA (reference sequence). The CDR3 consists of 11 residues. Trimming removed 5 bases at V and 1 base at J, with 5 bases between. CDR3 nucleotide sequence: TGCAGTGCTCCTTCGAACACTGAAGCTTTCTTT. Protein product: CSAPSNTEAFF.

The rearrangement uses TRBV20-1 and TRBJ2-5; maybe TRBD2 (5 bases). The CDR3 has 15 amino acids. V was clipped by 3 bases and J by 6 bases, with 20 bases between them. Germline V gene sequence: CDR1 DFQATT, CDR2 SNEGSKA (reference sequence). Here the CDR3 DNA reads TGCAGTGCTAGCCCCGGGGTGGCGGAGCGAAAGACCCAGTACTTC. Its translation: CSASPGVAERKTQYF.

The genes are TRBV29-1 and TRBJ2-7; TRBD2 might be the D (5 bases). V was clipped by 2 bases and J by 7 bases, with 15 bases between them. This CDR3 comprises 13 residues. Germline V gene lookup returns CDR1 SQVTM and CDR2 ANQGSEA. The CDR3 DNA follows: TGCAGCGTTGAAATGACACGGGGTGGGGAGCAGTACTTC. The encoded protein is CSVEMTRGGEQYF.

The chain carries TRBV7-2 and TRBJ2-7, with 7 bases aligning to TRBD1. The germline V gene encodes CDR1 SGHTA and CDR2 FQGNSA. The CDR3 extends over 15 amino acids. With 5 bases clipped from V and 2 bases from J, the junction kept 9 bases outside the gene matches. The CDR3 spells CASSINRGLTYEQYF. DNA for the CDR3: TGTGCCAGCAGCATAAACAGGGGTCTAACCTACGAGCAGTACTTC.

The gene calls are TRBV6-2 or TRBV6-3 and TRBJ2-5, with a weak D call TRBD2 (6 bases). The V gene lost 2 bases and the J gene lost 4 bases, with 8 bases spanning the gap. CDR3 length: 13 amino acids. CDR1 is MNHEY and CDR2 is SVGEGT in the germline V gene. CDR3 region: CASSYGGVETQYF. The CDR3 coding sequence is TGTGCCAGCAGTTACGGCGGGGTAGAGACCCAGTACTTC.

CDR3 loop: CSVEESAGSYEQYF. Written as DNA, the CDR3 is TGCAGCGTTGAAGAATCGGCAGGGAGTTACGAGCAGTACTTC. The chain has TRBV29-1 and TRBJ2-4, with D perhaps given as TRBD1 or TRBD2 (5 bases each). Gene TRBJ2-7 matches the end of the DNA better, so the J call may be wrong. The CDR3 contains 14 residues. The germline V gene has CDR1 SQVTM and CDR2 ANQGSEA.

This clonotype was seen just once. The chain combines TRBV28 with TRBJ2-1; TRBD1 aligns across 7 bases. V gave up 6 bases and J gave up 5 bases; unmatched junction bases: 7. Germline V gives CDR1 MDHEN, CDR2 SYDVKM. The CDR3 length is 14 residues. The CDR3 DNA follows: TGTGCCAGCAGATTCGGGACAGAGAACAATGAGCAGTTCTTC. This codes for CASRFGTENNEQFF.

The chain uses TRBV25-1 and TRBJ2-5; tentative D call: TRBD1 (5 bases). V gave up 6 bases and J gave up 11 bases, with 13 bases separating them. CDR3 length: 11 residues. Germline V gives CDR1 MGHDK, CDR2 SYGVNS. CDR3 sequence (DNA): TGTGCCAGCAGCCGACAGCTTGAGCAGTACTTC. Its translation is CASSRQLEQYF.

CDR3: CASSLTSLTDTQYF. The CDR3 region has the DNA TGTGCCAGCAGTTTGACTAGCCTCACAGATACGCAGTATTTT. V usage is TRBV7-3 and J usage is TRBJ2-3, with 7 bases identical to TRBD2. The CDR3 consists of 14 residues. V dropped 6 bases and J dropped 2; count of bases not matched to a gene: 5. The germline V gene encodes CDR1 SGHTA and CDR2 FQGTGA. Combining the CDR3 with reference TRBV7-3 and TRBJ2-3 gives the whole variable domain GAGVSQTPSNKVTEKGKYVELRCDPISGHTALYWYRQSLGQGPEFLIYFQGTGAADDSGLPNDRFFAVRPEGSVSTLKIQRTERGDSAVYLCASSLTSLTDTQYFGPGTRLTVL.

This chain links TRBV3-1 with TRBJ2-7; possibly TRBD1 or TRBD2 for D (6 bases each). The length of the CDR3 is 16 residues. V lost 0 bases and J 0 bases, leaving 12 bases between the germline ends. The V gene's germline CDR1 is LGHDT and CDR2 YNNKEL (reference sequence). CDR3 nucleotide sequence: TGTGCCAGCAGCCAAGACGGGGGCTTCCCCTCCTACGAGCAGTACTTC. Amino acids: CASSQDGGFPSYEQYF.

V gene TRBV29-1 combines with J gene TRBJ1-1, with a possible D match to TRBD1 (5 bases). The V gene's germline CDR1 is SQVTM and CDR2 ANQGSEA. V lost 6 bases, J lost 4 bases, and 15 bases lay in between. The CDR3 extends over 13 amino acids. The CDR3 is CSVSVGGVTEAFF. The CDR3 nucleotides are TGCAGCGTCTCCGTGGGAGGGGTCACTGAAGCTTTCTTT.

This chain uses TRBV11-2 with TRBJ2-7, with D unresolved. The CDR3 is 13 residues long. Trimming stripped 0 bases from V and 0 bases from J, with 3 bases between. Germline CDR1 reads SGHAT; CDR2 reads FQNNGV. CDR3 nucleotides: TGTGCCAGCAGCTTAGAGCACTCCTACGAGCAGTACTTC. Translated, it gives CASSLEHSYEQYF.

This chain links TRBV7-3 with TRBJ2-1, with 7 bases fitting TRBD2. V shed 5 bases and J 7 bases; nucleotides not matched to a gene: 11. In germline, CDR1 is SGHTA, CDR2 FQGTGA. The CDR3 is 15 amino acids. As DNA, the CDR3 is TGTGCCAGCAGCGTAGTCGGCGGGAGATTAAATGAGCAGTTCTTC. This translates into CASSVVGGRLNEQFF.

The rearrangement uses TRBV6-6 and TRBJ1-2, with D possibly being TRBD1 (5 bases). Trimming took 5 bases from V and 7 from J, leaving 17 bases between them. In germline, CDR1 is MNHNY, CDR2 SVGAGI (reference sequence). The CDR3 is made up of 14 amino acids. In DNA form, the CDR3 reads TGTGCCAGCAGTCCCCCAGGTGGGCAGGGTGGCTACACCTTC. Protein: CASSPPGGQGGYTF.

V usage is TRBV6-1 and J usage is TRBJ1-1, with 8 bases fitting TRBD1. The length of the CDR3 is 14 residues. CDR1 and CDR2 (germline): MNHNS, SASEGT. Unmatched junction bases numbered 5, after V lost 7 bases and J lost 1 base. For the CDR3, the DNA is TGTGCCAGCACCAACAGGGGGACGAACACTGAAGCTTTCTTT. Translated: CASTNRGTNTEAFF.